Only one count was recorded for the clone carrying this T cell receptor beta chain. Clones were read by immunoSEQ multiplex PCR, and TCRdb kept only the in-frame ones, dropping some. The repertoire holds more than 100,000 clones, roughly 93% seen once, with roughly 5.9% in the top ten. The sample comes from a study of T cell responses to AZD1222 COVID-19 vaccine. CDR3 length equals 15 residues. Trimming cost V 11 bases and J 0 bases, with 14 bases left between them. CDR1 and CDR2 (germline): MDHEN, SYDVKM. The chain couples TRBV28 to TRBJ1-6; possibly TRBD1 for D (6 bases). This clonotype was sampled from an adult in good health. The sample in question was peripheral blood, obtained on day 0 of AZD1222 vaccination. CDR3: CAGRGGSSYNSPLHF. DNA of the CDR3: TGTGCCGGACGAGGGGGGAGCTCCTATAATTCACCCCTCCACTTT.